This is a list of T cell receptor beta chains from one sample in a study of molecular identifiers for immune sequencing clone quantification. TCRdb re-derived calls from the PCR reads in MiXCR, one entry per CDR3 protein. The table has tens of thousands of distinct CDR3 sequences, about 20% seen once. The source material was naive CD8+ T cells from blood, with Jurkat cell RNA spiked in. The receptors derive from a human donor in good health. Some libraries in this study had Jurkat cell RNA spiked in. Both conserved end residues are part of each CDR3. A D gene is named only where the DNA matches it firmly. Size values are once, few and many counts, or a class for expanded clones, and some rows have none.

j_call | v_call | cdr3_length | clone_size | d_call | cdr3_aa | cdr3_nt
TRBJ2-3 | TRBV28 | 17 | many | NA | CASSRPLERKDADTQYF | TGTGCCAGCAGTAGACCCCTCGAAAGGAAGGATGCAGATACGCAGTATTTT
TRBJ2-3 | TRBV2 | 16 | many | TRBD2 | CASSGTSGTSTDTQYF | TGTGCCAGCAGTGGGACTAGCGGGACAAGCACAGATACGCAGTATTTT
TRBJ2-5 | TRBV20-1 | 16 | NA | NA | CSASHLSGQGQETRYF | TGCAGTGCTAGTCACCTTAGTGGGCAAGGGCAAGAGACCCGGTACTTC
TRBJ2-3 | TRBV15 | 16 | many | NA | CATSRDWQGFTDTQYF | TGTGCCACCAGCAGAGATTGGCAGGGGTTCACAGATACGCAGTATTTT
TRBJ1-2 | TRBV5-6 | 14 | many | NA | CASSLRRGSYGYTF | TGTGCCAGCAGCTTGCGGAGGGGGAGCTATGGCTACACCTTC
TRBJ2-1 | TRBV14 | 16 | many | TRBD1 | CASSEEHGQGYNEQFF | TGTGCCAGCAGCGAAGAACACGGACAGGGGTACAATGAGCAGTTCTTC
TRBJ2-7 | TRBV27 | 14 | many | TRBD1 | CASSWTGGNYEQYF | TGTGCCAGCAGTTGGACAGGGGGTAATTACGAGCAGTACTTC
TRBJ2-6 | TRBV12-3/TRBV12-4 | 16 | many | NA | CASSPHGTSGANVLTF | TGTGCCAGCAGTCCGCATGGGACCTCTGGGGCCAACGTCCTGACTTTC
TRBJ2-4 | TRBV6-2/TRBV6-3 | 15 | many | NA | CASSYILLAKNIQYF | TGTGCCAGCAGTTACATCCTATTAGCCAAAAACATTCAGTACTTC
TRBJ2-1 | TRBV6-5 | 18 | many | TRBD1 | CASSYSGIRQGLRGKEFF | TGTGCCAGCAGTTACTCGGGAATAAGACAGGGGTTAAGGGGGAAAGAGTTCTTC
TRBJ1-2 | TRBV6-1 | 15 | many | NA | CASSERANTNYGYTF | TGTGCCAGCAGTGAGAGGGCCAACACTAACTATGGCTACACCTTC
TRBJ2-2 | TRBV12-3/TRBV12-4 | 18 | NA | TRBD1 | CASRNPPGQGFWAGELFF | TGTGCCAGCAGAAATCCACCGGGACAGGGTTTTTGGGCCGGGGAGCTGTTTTTT
TRBJ2-3 | TRBV5-1 | 16 | many | TRBD1 | CASSLGQGALGDTQYF | TGCGCCAGCAGCTTAGGACAGGGGGCTCTTGGAGATACGCAGTATTTT
TRBJ2-1 | TRBV3-1 | 15 | few | TRBD1 | CASSHPKTGNNEQFF | TGTGCCAGCAGCCATCCCAAGACAGGGAACAATGAGCAGTTCTTC
TRBJ1-1 | TRBV29-1 | 11 | many | NA | CSVVANTEAFF | TGCAGCGTTGTTGCGAACACTGAAGCTTTCTTT
TRBJ2-1 | TRBV14 | 15 | many | NA | CASSHPGTAYNEQFF | TGTGCCAGCAGCCACCCCGGGACTGCCTATAATGAGCAGTTCTTC
TRBJ2-3 | TRBV6-6 | 13 | many | TRBD1 | CASNTGGTDTQYF | TGTGCCAGCAACACAGGGGGCACAGATACGCAGTATTTT
TRBJ2-3 | TRBV29-1 | 15 | many | TRBD2 | CSVPFPGLDLDTQYF | TGCAGCGTCCCCTTCCCCGGACTAGATTTGGATACGCAGTATTTT
TRBJ2-7 | TRBV4-1 | 14 | many | TRBD1 | CASSPQGELGVQYF | TGCGCCAGCAGCCCTCAGGGGGAACTGGGTGTGCAGTACTTC
TRBJ2-2 | TRBV12-3/TRBV12-4 | 12 | many | NA | CASSFRVGELFF | TGTGCCAGCAGCTTCAGGGTCGGGGAGCTGTTTTTT
TRBJ1-3 | TRBV7-8 | 17 | NA | TRBD1 | CASSSDPMRGTGRTIYF | TGTGCCAGCAGCTCCGACCCTATGCGCGGGACAGGCCGTACCATATATTTT
TRBJ2-7 | TRBV4-1 | 15 | many | NA | CASSQEWVVSYEQYF | TGCGCCAGCAGCCAAGAATGGGTGGTGTCCTACGAGCAGTACTTC
TRBJ1-1 | TRBV7-9 | 15 | many | TRBD1 | CASSSLTGGVTEAFF | TGTGCCAGCAGCTCTCTGACAGGGGGCGTCACTGAAGCTTTCTTT
TRBJ2-5 | TRBV14 | 17 | many | TRBD2 | CASSQEGVKAGQETQYF | TGTGCCAGCAGCCAAGAAGGTGTGAAAGCGGGACAAGAGACCCAGTACTTC
TRBJ1-5 | TRBV7-9 | 13 | many | TRBD1 | CASSPDRGSRKNF | TGTGCCAGCAGCCCCGACAGGGGGTCCAGGAAAAATTTT
TRBJ1-5 | TRBV6-2/TRBV6-3 | 16 | many | NA | CASSSRGWGNNQPQHF | TGTGCCAGCAGCTCCCGAGGATGGGGGAACAATCAGCCCCAGCATTTT
TRBJ1-2 | TRBV29-1 | 13 | many | TRBD1 | CSVVDRANYGYTF | TGCAGCGTTGTAGACAGGGCTAACTATGGCTACACCTTC
TRBJ1-5 | TRBV3-1 | 17 | many | NA | CASSQGLSDFSNQPQHF | TGTGCCAGCAGCCAAGGGCTCAGCGACTTTAGCAATCAGCCCCAGCATTTT
TRBJ2-7 | TRBV10-2 | 14 | many | TRBD1 | CASTETGGPAEQYF | TGCGCCAGCACTGAGACAGGGGGCCCCGCCGAGCAGTACTTC
TRBJ2-5 | TRBV2 | 15 | many | TRBD1 | CASSDEGAYQETQYF | TGTGCCAGCAGTGACGAGGGGGCATATCAAGAGACCCAGTACTTC
TRBJ2-6 | TRBV11-2 | 17 | many | TRBD1 | CASRGGPQGSGANVLTF | TGTGCCAGCAGAGGGGGCCCACAGGGGTCTGGGGCCAACGTCCTGACTTTC
TRBJ1-5 | TRBV4-1 | 15 | many | NA | CASSQGEGGSQPQHF | TGCGCCAGCAGCCAAGGGGAGGGAGGATCTCAGCCCCAGCATTTT
TRBJ2-3 | TRBV9 | 14 | many | NA | CASSGLYSTDTQYF | TGTGCCAGCAGCGGTCTATATAGCACAGATACGCAGTATTTT
TRBJ2-3 | TRBV2 | 14 | many | TRBD2 | CASRGGDSTDTQYF | TGTGCCAGCAGGGGAGGGGACAGCACAGATACGCAGTATTTT
TRBJ1-1 | TRBV7-2 | 14 | NA | TRBD1 | CASSPWTGSTEAFF | TGTGCCAGCAGCCCCTGGACAGGGAGCACTGAAGCTTTCTTT
TRBJ2-1 | TRBV30 | 12 | many | NA | CAWTGFGFEQFF | TGTGCCTGGACAGGATTTGGGTTTGAGCAGTTCTTC
TRBJ2-3 | TRBV29-1 | 14 | many | NA | CSVELQGRSDTQYF | TGCAGCGTAGAATTACAGGGGAGGTCAGATACGCAGTATTTT
TRBJ2-7 | TRBV7-9 | 13 | many | NA | CASSLVAAYEQYF | TGTGCCAGCAGTTTAGTAGCAGCCTACGAGCAGTACTTC